These 8 T cell receptor beta chains were all obtained from the same sample, sequenced in a study of blood T cell repertoires in COVID-19 (dated by TCRdb to between 2020 and 2021). Libraries were made using the immunoSEQ multiplex PCR assay. TCRdb took over this immuneACCESS table, retaining in-frame rearrangements with V and J assigned. Such tables are incomplete; in checked studies, under half of the missing clones stem from an unresolved V gene, and the remainder is unexplained. This sample holds approximately 500,000 clones; around nine tenths were observed only once. The ten top clones hold 7.5% to 9.5% of the sample. The material sequenced was peripheral blood. These receptors came from a woman in her forties or fifties with COVID-19, enrolled during active disease.

This clone has a single count. The chain combines TRBV5-5 with TRBJ2-7; 10 bases agree with TRBD1. J was trimmed by 5 bases and V by 3 bases; bases with no gene match: 5. There are 14 residues in the CDR3. Germline V gene lookup returns CDR1 SGHKS and CDR2 YYEKEE (reference sequence). The CDR3 region has the DNA TGTGCCAGCAGCTCCCGGGACAGGGGACACGAGCAGTACTTC. This codes for CASSSRDRGHEQYF.

The V and J genes are TRBV5-4 and TRBJ1-6, with TRBD1 matching 8 bases. Germline trimming cut 0 bases from V and 3 bases from J; bases unmatched to any gene: 2. Germline lookup yields CDR1 SGHNT and CDR2 YYREEE (reference sequence). This CDR3 has 16 amino acids. CDR3 residues: CASSLGTGSYNSPLHF. The CDR3, as DNA: TGTGCCAGCAGCTTGGGGACAGGGAGCTATAATTCACCCCTCCACTTT.

The chain combines TRBV19 with TRBJ1-5; perhaps TRBD1 as D (5 bases). Per the germline V gene, CDR1 is LNHDA and CDR2 is SQIVND (reference sequence). V was pared by 11 bases and J by 2 bases, with 13 bases between. This CDR3 has 13 amino acids. The CDR3 DNA sequence: TGTGCCTTAGGGGCTAGGGGCAATCAGCCCCAGCATTTT. This gives the protein CALGARGNQPQHF.

The chain links TRBV7-9 to TRBJ2-1; weak D call: TRBD2 (6 bases). Per germline, CDR1 SEHNR and CDR2 FQNEAQ (reference sequence). The V end lost 5 bases, the J end lost 8 bases, and 13 bases lay between the germline ends. The CDR3 spans 13 residues. DNA for the CDR3: TGTGCCAGCAGCGGAGGGGTCGTCGATGAGCAGTTCTTC. This encodes CASSGGVVDEQFF.

For this clone: One end of the junction varies from germline; a read error may be responsible. The chain couples TRBV9 to TRBJ1-5, with 12 bases that match TRBD1. CDR3 size: 15 residues. Per germline, CDR1 SGDLS and CDR2 YYNGEE. As DNA, the CDR3 is TGTGCCAGCAGCCCGGGACAGGGGGCCTATCAACCCCAGCATTTT. It yields the protein CASSPGQGAYQPQHF.

The chain recombines TRBV9 with TRBJ1-5; D not certain. CDR1 SGDLS and CDR2 YYNGEE come from the germline V gene. The V gene lost 2 bases and the J gene lost 5 bases, with 11 bases spanning the gap. The CDR3 length is 14 residues. For the CDR3, the DNA is TGTGCCAGCAGCGTTGGGAGGAGAGATCAGCCCCAGCATTTT. Translating gives CASSVGRRDQPQHF.

The chain joins TRBV19 to TRBJ2-2; D might be TRBD2 (5 bases). Per the germline V gene, CDR1 is LNHDA and CDR2 is SQIVND (reference sequence). V gave up 2 bases and J gave up 8 bases, with 18 bases separating them. The CDR3 length is 16 residues. Here the CDR3 reads CASSINLGSAGGELFF. The CDR3 DNA follows: TGTGCCAGTAGTATAAATTTAGGCAGCGCGGGTGGGGAGCTGTTTTTT.

The chain uses TRBV2 and TRBJ2-1; TRBD2 matches 7 bases. J was trimmed by 6 bases and V by 2 bases; bases with no gene match: 7. Germline CDR1 reads SNHLY; CDR2 reads FYNNEI. CDR3 length: 15 amino acids. The CDR3 DNA is TGTGCCAGCAGTGAAAAGAGGACTAGGACCAATGAGCAGTTCTTC. Translated, it gives CASSEKRTRTNEQFF.